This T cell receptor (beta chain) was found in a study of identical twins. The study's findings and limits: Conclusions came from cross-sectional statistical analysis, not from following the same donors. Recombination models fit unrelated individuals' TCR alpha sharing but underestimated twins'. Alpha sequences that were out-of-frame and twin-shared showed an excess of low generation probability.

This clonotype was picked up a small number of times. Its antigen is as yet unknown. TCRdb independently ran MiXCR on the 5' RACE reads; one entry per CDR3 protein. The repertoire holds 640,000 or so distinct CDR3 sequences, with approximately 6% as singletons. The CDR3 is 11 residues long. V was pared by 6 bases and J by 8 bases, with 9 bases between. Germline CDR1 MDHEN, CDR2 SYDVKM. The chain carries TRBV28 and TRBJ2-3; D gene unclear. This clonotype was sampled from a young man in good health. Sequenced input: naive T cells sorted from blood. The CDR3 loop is CASSPLGTQYF. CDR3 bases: TGTGCCAGCAGCCCCCTCGGTACGCAGTATTTT.